This TCR beta chain is drawn from a study of human T cells and chemical hapten exposure. Study results and limitations: It should be noted that donors had alopecia, so their immune response may differ from healthy people's. Large CDR3 similarity clusters arose significantly more often from expanded TCRs than from controls. Patch test score was positively correlated with the counts of TCRs that had expanded at PT1.

Time point in this sample: patch test 1, 2 weeks after DPC sensitization. This sample's treatment: therapeutic diphenylcyclopropenone sensitization with weekly scalp DPC. This clonotype was seen a few times. What it binds is not known. Germline CDR1 SQVTM, CDR2 ANQGSEA. Trimming took off 4 bases at V and 6 bases at J, with 12 bases between the two ends. The CDR3 has 12 residues. In the authors' methods: From around 20,000 to 690,000 TCRs were found per sample, with a median of around 100,000. Each CDR3 protein gets one entry after TCRdb re-called the RACE reads with MiXCR. These V and J calls derive from TCRdb rather than the authors' analysis. This table holds about 80,000 distinct CDR3 sequences, around 7.8% found once.

The source is a woman in her twenties or thirties with alopecia areata. Some clones in this sample may be carry-over from other donors' samples. The sequences come from whole blood, collected in connection with sensitization to the hapten diphenylcyclopropenone (DPC). The J gene is TRBJ1-2, the V gene TRBV29-1; the D gene is possibly TRBD1 (5 bases). The CDR3 here is CSVGGGTDGYTF. CDR3 sequence (DNA): TGCAGCGTTGGTGGGGGTACGGATGGCTACACCTTC.